The sequence of this TCR beta chain was determined in a study of T cell repertoires in ileal Crohn's disease (dated by TCRdb to between 2018 and 2021). Study-wide context: Median disease duration was approximately 8 years, and roughly 35% of patients were identified as active smokers at the time of surgery. Every patient underwent surgery because of a complication, which was stricturing disease in 61% and penetrating disease in about 40%. About half of the patients received postoperative therapy: under 13 received thiopurines and around 20 received anti-TNF agents. The TCR repertoire was analysed in 50 to 70 patients with Crohn's disease drawn from a prospective multicentre cohort. The study was conducted in parallel with a multicentre cohort built to find predictors of early endoscopic recurrence after ileocolonic resection. Endoscopic postoperative recurrence was defined as a Rutgeerts score above i0. A total of about 170 mucosal samples from roughly 50 patients were sequenced, with samples obtained at several locations on the surgical specimen and at postoperative endoscopy. Here is what the overall study found, with its caveats: Mucosal CD4 and CD8 T cells were sorted and sequenced only in a subgroup of patients, whose size was not stated. A significantly higher proportion of clonal expansions was observed in active smokers at surgery than in non-smokers (about 25% vs 20%, p=0.02). Compared with CD4 T cells, sorted CD8 T cells contained more high-frequency clones, which suggests that the mucosal expansions were mostly CD8. Endoscopic recurrence was linked to a higher percentage of high-frequency clones at surgery, and recurrence occurred in every patient whose clonality exceeded 26.8% (18/57).

To be eligible, patients had to be adults with ileal or ileocolonic Crohn's disease and an indication for ileocolonic resection. Whole ileal mucosal biopsies were stored frozen at -80°C before DNA extraction. Genomic DNA was extracted from frozen whole biopsies using a TRizol-based method and was quantified with a NanoDrop 2000 spectrophotometer. Concerning this clone itself: The target of this receptor is not known. Per-base qualities were not stored, and no clone one base away is much larger.

CDR3 length: 15 amino acids, cysteine to phenylalanine. This entry keeps only the CDR3 DNA: 45 bases, framed from base 1. The germline ends are 19 bases apart after V is trimmed by 4 bases and J by 7 bases. The germline V gene provides CDR1 LGHNA and CDR2 YSLEER. Roughly 500 nanograms of biopsy DNA per sample were submitted for commercial TCRB immunosequencing. Adaptive Biotechnology amplified CDR3 regions from genomic DNA with a two-step multiplex PCR that controlled for amplification bias. Primers covering every V and J gene segment were used in the first PCR, while barcodes and Illumina adapters were added in the second PCR. CDR3 libraries were sequenced using an Illumina instrument. Under the source paper's analysis protocol: Analysis combined the vendor-provided pipelines with custom analysis of raw data in R/Bioconductor under R version 3.3.0. Clonality, which ranges from 0 to 1, was calculated as the inverse of the normalised Shannon entropy across all productive clones. High-frequency clones were defined as the share of the repertoire occupied by the top 100 clones, with only clones passing a 95% confidence test being retained. The Simpson index measured repertoire diversity, and the Morisita-Horn index measured overlap between samples. TCRdb carries this immuneACCESS record with in-frame sequences only. Its versions omit some clonotypes, under half of them owing to an unresolved V gene in the studies checked, with the rest unexplained. That table supplies the V and J calls and clone size; D and trimming were determined from the DNA. For this sample the table gives about 30,000 clones, of which roughly three quarters were detected only once. The ten largest clonotypes hold around 5.4% of the sample.

The sequence is built from TRBV4-3 and TRBJ1-2; TRBD1 might be the D gene, on 5 matching bases. Source material: ileal tissue. The TCR originated in an adult with Crohn's disease. The CDR3 protein is CASSRHDSPRSGYTF. The bases read TGCGCCAGCAGCCGGCACGACAGCCCCCGTTCTGGCTACACCTTC.